A selection of T cell receptor beta chains follows, all from one sample in a study of read filtering for tumor transcriptome and immune sequencing. MiXCR, applied by TCRdb to the reads, yields one record per CDR3 protein. Of 75,000 to 95,000 distinct CDR3 sequences in the sample, roughly 12% are singletons; the top ten hold more than 13%. Sequenced input: a population of CD138-negative cells sorted from bone marrow. The receptors shown here come from a donor aged 40 or older with multiple myeloma. The CDR3 runs from the conserved cysteine through the conserved F or W. Fields, in order: J gene, D gene, CDR3 length, clone size, V gene, CDR3 protein, CDR3 DNA. The D gene is left open where the match is weak. Where a row states a size, it is once, few, many or the class of an expanded clone; other rows omit it.

TRBJ2-2 | TRBD2 | 17 | many | TRBV5-5 | CASRLGTSGRNTGELFF | TGTGCCAGCAGATTGGGGACTAGCGGAAGAAACACCGGGGAGCTGTTTTTT
TRBJ1-5 | . | 13 | many | TRBV6-2/TRBV6-3 | CASRNDGNQPQHF | TGTGCCAGCAGAAATGACGGCAATCAGCCCCAGCATTTT
TRBJ2-3 | . | 15 | many | TRBV11-2 | CASSRTPGRTDTQYF | TGTGCCAGCAGCCGGACCCCGGGGAGAACAGATACGCAGTATTTT
TRBJ2-3 | . | 14 | many | TRBV20-1 | CSARVGGSTDTQYF | TGCAGTGCTAGGGTTGGCGGAAGCACAGATACGCAGTATTTT
TRBJ1-1 | . | 14 | many | TRBV6-5 | CASSYSMGLTEAFF | TGTGCCAGCAGTTACTCAATGGGTCTCACTGAAGCTTTCTTT
TRBJ2-6 | TRBD1 | 19 | many | TRBV6-6 | CASSYFTGTGGPGANVLTF | TGTGCCAGCAGTTACTTCACCGGGACAGGAGGCCCTGGGGCCAACGTCCTGACTTTC
TRBJ2-7 | . | 13 | . | TRBV4-1 | CASSQDRRVEQYF | TGCGCCAGCAGCCAAGATCGACGGGTCGAGCAGTACTTC
TRBJ2-1 | TRBD2 | 16 | . | TRBV3-1 | CASSPSGSLSYNEQFF | TGTGCCAGCAGCCCGAGCGGGAGCCTCTCCTACAATGAGCAGTTCTTC
TRBJ1-5 | TRBD1 | 13 | many | TRBV7-2 | CASSGQDWQPQHF | TGTGCCAGCAGCGGACAGGATTGGCAGCCCCAGCATTTT
TRBJ2-5 | . | 11 | many | TRBV6-5 | CASRIGETQYF | TGTGCCAGCAGGATAGGAGAGACCCAGTACTTC
TRBJ2-7 | TRBD2 | 19 | few | TRBV3-1 | CASSQGGLAGGGNAYEQYF | TGTGCCAGCAGCCAAGGGGGCCTAGCGGGAGGTGGGAACGCCTACGAGCAGTACTTC
TRBJ1-1 | TRBD1 | 15 | . | TRBV7-9 | CASSARQGRNTEAIF | TGTGCCAGCAGCGCCCGACAGGGAAGGAACACTGAAGCTATCTTT
TRBJ2-7 | TRBD1 | 15 | many | TRBV7-9 | CASSSLTGVGYEQYF | TGTGCCAGCAGCTCCTTGACAGGGGTCGGCTACGAGCAGTACTTC
TRBJ1-1 | . | 12 | many | TRBV7-8 | CASSSQRGEAFF | TGTGCCAGCAGTTCCCAGCGGGGTGAAGCTTTCTTT
TRBJ1-5 | TRBD1 | 16 | many | TRBV7-9 | CASSLTGGVRDQPQHF | TGTGCCAGCAGCTTAACAGGGGGCGTTAGGGACCAGCCCCAGCATTTT
TRBJ2-4 | . | 15 | many | TRBV12-3/TRBV12-4 | CASSLAGIAKNIQYF | TGTGCCAGCAGTTTGGCCGGAATAGCCAAAAACATTCAGTACTTC
TRBJ2-2 | . | 14 | . | TRBV5-1 | CASSTVRNTGELFF | TGCGCCAGCAGCACGGTACGGAACACCGGGGAGCTGTTTTTT
TRBJ2-4 | TRBD2 | 16 | few | TRBV28 | CASSFRASGAKNIQYF | TGTGCCAGCAGTTTTAGGGCTAGCGGGGCCAAAAACATTCAGTACTTC
TRBJ2-7 | . | 13 | many | TRBV25-1 | CASSESNTYEQYF | TGTGCCAGCAGTGAATCAAACACCTACGAGCAGTACTTC
TRBJ2-3 | . | 14 | many | TRBV29-1 | CSASDRRSTDTQYF | TGCAGCGCTAGCGACAGGAGAAGCACAGATACGCAGTATTTT
TRBJ2-5 | . | 13 | many | TRBV19 | CASTPQWGETQYF | TGTGCCAGTACCCCACAGTGGGGGGAGACCCAGTACTTC
TRBJ2-3 | . | 16 | many | TRBV28 | CASSFGGRRGPDTQYF | TGTGCCAGCAGTTTTGGCGGGCGGCGGGGGCCAGATACGCAGTATTTT
TRBJ2-6 | TRBD1 | 16 | many | TRBV6-1 | CASIYRGPSGANVLTF | TGTGCCAGCATTTACAGGGGCCCCTCTGGGGCCAACGTCCTGACTTTC
TRBJ2-1 | . | 15 | . | TRBV7-9 | CASSFPALEGNEQFF | TGTGCCAGCAGCTTCCCGGCACTAGAGGGAAATGAGCAGTTCTTC
TRBJ2-1 | TRBD2 | 18 | few | TRBV9 | CASSPGTSGIGSYNEQFF | TGTGCCAGCAGCCCAGGGACTAGCGGGATAGGGTCCTACAATGAGCAGTTCTTC
TRBJ1-4 | . | 11 | many | TRBV29-1 | CSVGGIEKLFF | TGCAGCGTTGGAGGGATCGAAAAACTGTTTTTT
TRBJ2-5 | . | 13 | many | TRBV3-1 | CASSPTLAETQYF | TGTGCCAGCAGCCCAACTTTGGCAGAGACCCAGTACTTC
TRBJ1-1 | . | 14 | many | TRBV29-1 | CSVDGQRRDTEAFF | TGCAGCGTTGATGGACAGCGGAGGGACACTGAAGCTTTCTTT